Listed below are T cell receptor beta chains from one sample, sequenced in a study of tumor-infiltrating lymphocytes in primary liver carcinoma. TCRdb reprocessed the multiplex PCR reads via MiXCR and lists one record per CDR3 protein. The table records fewer than 150,000 distinct CDR3 sequences, 55% to 75% of them present only once. The sequenced material came from liver tumor tissue from sampling region 1. These receptors came from a woman aged 55-70 years with primary liver carcinoma and hepatitis B virus infection. Each CDR3 is given with its conserved first and last residue. Fields, in order: clone size, CDR3 length, J gene, V gene, D gene, CDR3 protein, CDR3 DNA. D genes are given only for firm matches. Rows give clone size only sometimes, using once, few, many, or a class for an expanded clone.

abundance: NA
len: 14
j_gene: TRBJ2-7
v_gene: TRBV28
d_gene: NA
CDR3aa: CATGRDWSPYEQYF
CDR3nt: TGTGCCACAGGGCGGGACTGGAGCCCCTACGAGCAGTACTTC

abundance: many
len: 15
j_gene: TRBJ2-7
v_gene: TRBV7-8
d_gene: NA
CDR3aa: CASSLGSSMGPRQYF
CDR3nt: TGTGCCAGCAGCTTGGGCAGTAGCATGGGCCCTCGGCAGTACTTC

abundance: NA
len: 16
j_gene: TRBJ2-5
v_gene: TRBV6-5
d_gene: TRBD2
CDR3aa: CAGSLSPGTSGEAQYF
CDR3nt: TGTGCCGGCAGTCTTTCTCCCGGGACTAGCGGGGAGGCCCAGTACTTC

abundance: few
len: 14
j_gene: TRBJ2-3
v_gene: TRBV24-1
d_gene: NA
CDR3aa: CATSDDSPIHTQYF
CDR3nt: TGTGCCACCAGTGATGACTCTCCTATCCATACGCAGTATTTT

abundance: NA
len: 14
j_gene: TRBJ2-3
v_gene: TRBV25-1
d_gene: NA
CDR3aa: CTSSELLAGRSQYF
CDR3nt: TGTACCAGCAGTGAATTACTAGCAGGGAGATCGCAGTATTTT

abundance: NA
len: 12
j_gene: TRBJ1-1
v_gene: TRBV4-1
d_gene: NA
CDR3aa: CASSAGNTEASF
CDR3nt: TGCGCCAGCAGCGCAGGGAATACTGAAGCTTCCTTT

abundance: NA
len: 16
j_gene: TRBJ1-4
v_gene: TRBV5-4
d_gene: TRBD1
CDR3aa: CATSRQGIATNEKLFF
CDR3nt: TGTGCCACCAGCAGACAGGGAATTGCAACTAATGAAAAACTGTTTTTT

abundance: many
len: 15
j_gene: TRBJ2-4
v_gene: TRBV6-5
d_gene: TRBD1
CDR3aa: CASSRMGQGKNIQYF
CDR3nt: TGTGCCAGCAGCCGCATGGGACAGGGAAAAAACATTCAGTACTTC

abundance: many
len: 15
j_gene: TRBJ2-5
v_gene: TRBV5-4
d_gene: NA
CDR3aa: CASSPTVGERETQYF
CDR3nt: TGTGCCAGCAGCCCAACGGTAGGGGAAAGAGAGACCCAGTACTTC

abundance: many
len: 13
j_gene: TRBJ1-1
v_gene: TRBV12-3/TRBV12-4
d_gene: NA
CDR3aa: CASIGSLNTEAFF
CDR3nt: TGTGCCAGCATAGGGAGTCTGAACACTGAAGCTTTCTTT

abundance: NA
len: 15
j_gene: TRBJ2-7
v_gene: TRBV7-8
d_gene: NA
CDR3aa: CASSVSRSSVYEHYF
CDR3nt: TGTGCCAGCAGCGTTAGCAGGAGCTCCGTCTACGAGCACTACTTC

abundance: NA
len: 14
j_gene: TRBJ2-3
v_gene: TRBV7-3
d_gene: NA
CDR3aa: CASSLSRLADTQYF
CDR3nt: TGTGCCAGCAGCTTATCTCGTTTGGCAGATACGCAGTATTTT

abundance: NA
len: 13
j_gene: TRBJ2-7
v_gene: TRBV6-6
d_gene: NA
CDR3aa: CASSYQGPYEQYF
CDR3nt: TGTGCCAGCAGTTATCAGGGGCCTTACGAGCAGTACTTC

abundance: many
len: 13
j_gene: TRBJ1-3
v_gene: TRBV29-1
d_gene: TRBD1
CDR3aa: CSVTGDSGNTIYF
CDR3nt: TGCAGCGTTACAGGGGACTCTGGAAACACCATATATTTT

abundance: NA
len: 15
j_gene: TRBJ2-1
v_gene: TRBV6-5
d_gene: NA
CDR3aa: CASIVQGGVYNEQFF
CDR3nt: TGTGCCAGCATTGTCCAGGGGGGGGTCTACAATGAGCAGTTCTTC

abundance: NA
len: 17
j_gene: TRBJ2-3
v_gene: TRBV28
d_gene: TRBD1
CDR3aa: CASSSLLGTGGTDMQYF
CDR3nt: TGTGCCAGCAGTTCCCTACTTGGGACAGGGGGCACAGATATGCAGTATTTT

abundance: many
len: 12
j_gene: TRBJ2-3
v_gene: TRBV6-2/TRBV6-3
d_gene: NA
CDR3aa: CASSYYTDTQYF
CDR3nt: TGTGCCAGCAGTTACTACACGGATACGCAGTATTTT

abundance: NA
len: 14
j_gene: TRBJ1-1
v_gene: TRBV6-6
d_gene: TRBD1
CDR3aa: CVSRTGTGSTGAFF
CDR3nt: TGTGTCAGCAGAACCGGGACAGGGAGCACTGGAGCTTTCTTT

abundance: medium-sized
len: 14
j_gene: TRBJ2-7
v_gene: TRBV11-2
d_gene: TRBD2
CDR3aa: CASRRTSVSYEQYF
CDR3nt: TGTGCCAGCAGACGGACTAGCGTCTCCTACGAGCAGTACTTC

abundance: NA
len: 14
j_gene: TRBJ1-3
v_gene: TRBV12-3/TRBV12-4
d_gene: NA
CDR3aa: CASSRWDPGNTIYF
CDR3nt: TGTGCCAGCAGCCGGTGGGATCCTGGAAACACCATATATTTT

abundance: NA
len: 13
j_gene: TRBJ2-3
v_gene: TRBV7-8
d_gene: TRBD1
CDR3aa: CASNQGAGDTQYF
CDR3nt: TGTGCCAGTAACCAGGGGGCGGGAGATACGCAGTATTTT

abundance: NA
len: 16
j_gene: TRBJ2-1
v_gene: TRBV7-8
d_gene: TRBD2
CDR3aa: CASSLLAAPSYNGQFF
CDR3nt: TGTGCCAGCAGCTTACTAGCGGCCCCCTCCTACAATGGGCAGTTCTTC

abundance: NA
len: 15
j_gene: TRBJ2-2
v_gene: TRBV11-2
d_gene: NA
CDR3aa: CASNPPQGPTEELFF
CDR3nt: TGTGCCAGCAACCCTCCGCAAGGACCGACTGAGGAGTTGTTTTTT

abundance: NA
len: 11
j_gene: TRBJ2-1
v_gene: TRBV11-2
d_gene: NA
CDR3aa: CISSLDMVQFF
CDR3nt: TGTATCAGCAGCTTAGATATGGTTCAGTTCTTC

abundance: many
len: 16
j_gene: TRBJ2-7
v_gene: TRBV4-2
d_gene: TRBD2
CDR3aa: CASSQEGASGSYEQYF
CDR3nt: TGTGCCAGCAGCCAAGAAGGGGCTAGCGGGTCGTACGAGCAGTACTTC